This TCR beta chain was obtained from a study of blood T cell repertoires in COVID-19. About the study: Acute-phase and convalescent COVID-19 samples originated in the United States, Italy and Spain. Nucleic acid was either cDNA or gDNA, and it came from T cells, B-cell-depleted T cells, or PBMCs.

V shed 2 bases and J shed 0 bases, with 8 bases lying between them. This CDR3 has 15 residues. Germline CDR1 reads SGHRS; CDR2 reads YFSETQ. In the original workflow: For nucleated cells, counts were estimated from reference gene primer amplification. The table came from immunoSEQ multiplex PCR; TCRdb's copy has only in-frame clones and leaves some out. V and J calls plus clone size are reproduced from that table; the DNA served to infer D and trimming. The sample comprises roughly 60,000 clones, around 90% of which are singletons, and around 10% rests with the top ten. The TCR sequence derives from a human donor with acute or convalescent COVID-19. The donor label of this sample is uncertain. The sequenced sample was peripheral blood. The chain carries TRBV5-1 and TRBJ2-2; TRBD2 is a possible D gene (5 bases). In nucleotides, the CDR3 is TGCGCCAGCAGCTTTACAGCGGCGAACACCGGGGAGCTGTTTTTT. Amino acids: CASSFTAANTGELFF. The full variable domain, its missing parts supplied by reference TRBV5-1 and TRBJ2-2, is KAGVTQTPRYLIKTRGQQVTLSCSPISGHRSVSWYQQTPGQGLQFLFEYFSETQRNKGNFPGRFSGRQFSNSRSEMNVSTLELGDSALYLCASSFTAANTGELFFGEGSRLTVL.